A single T cell receptor (beta chain) is shown here with its context. What it binds is not known. V shed 2 bases and J shed 4 bases, with 9 bases lying between them. Germline V gene data show CDR1 as SGHDT and CDR2 as YYEEEE. The CDR3 totals 14 residues. This specimen belongs to a study of CD4 T cells in relation to SARS-CoV-2 and coronaviruses. The study, taken as a whole, reports: No donor gave both pre-pandemic and post-infection samples.

Produced via immunoSEQ multiplex PCR; TCRdb's table is partial and in-frame only. The repertoire holds 35,000 to 45,000 clones, roughly 90% seen once, with 9.2% in the top ten. This TCR was sampled from an adult with COVID-19. This rearrangement joins TRBV5-6 to TRBJ2-2; no clear D. Input material: memory CD4+ T cells from PBMCs. DNA of the CDR3: TGTGCCAGCAGCTTTCGACATTCCACCGGGGAGCTGTTTTTT. Residues: CASSFRHSTGELFF.